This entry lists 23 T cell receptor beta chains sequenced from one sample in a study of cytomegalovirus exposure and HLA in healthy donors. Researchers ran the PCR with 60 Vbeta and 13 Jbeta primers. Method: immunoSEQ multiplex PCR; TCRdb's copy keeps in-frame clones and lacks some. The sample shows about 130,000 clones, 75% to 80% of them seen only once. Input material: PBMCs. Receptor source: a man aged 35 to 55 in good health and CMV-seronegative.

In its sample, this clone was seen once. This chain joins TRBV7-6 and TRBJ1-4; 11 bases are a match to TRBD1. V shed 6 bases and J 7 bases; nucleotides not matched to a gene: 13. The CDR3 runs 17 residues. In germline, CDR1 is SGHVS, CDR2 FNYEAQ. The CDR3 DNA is TGTGCCAGCAGACCAAGATTCCGGGACAGGGGGAGTGAAAAACTGTTTTTT. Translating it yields CASRPRFRDRGSEKLFF.

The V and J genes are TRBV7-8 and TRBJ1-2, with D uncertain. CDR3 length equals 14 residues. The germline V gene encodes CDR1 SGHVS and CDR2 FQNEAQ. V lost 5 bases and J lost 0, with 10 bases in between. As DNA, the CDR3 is TGTGCCAGCAGCCACCTAGATGCTAACTATGGCTACACCTTC. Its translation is CASSHLDANYGYTF.

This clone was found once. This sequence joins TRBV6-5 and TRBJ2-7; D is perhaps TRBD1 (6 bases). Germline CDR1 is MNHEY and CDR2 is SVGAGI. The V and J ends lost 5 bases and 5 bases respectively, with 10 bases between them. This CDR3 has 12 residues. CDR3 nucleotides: TGTGCCAGCAGTCGGGACATTCACGAGCAGTACTTC. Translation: CASSRDIHEQYF.

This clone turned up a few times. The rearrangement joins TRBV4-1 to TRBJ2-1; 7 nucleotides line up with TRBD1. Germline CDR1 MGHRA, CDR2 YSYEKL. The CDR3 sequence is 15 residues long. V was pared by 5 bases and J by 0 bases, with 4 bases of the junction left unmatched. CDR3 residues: CASSSRDSSYNEQFF. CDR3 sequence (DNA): TGCGCCAGCAGCTCCCGGGACAGCTCCTACAATGAGCAGTTCTTC.

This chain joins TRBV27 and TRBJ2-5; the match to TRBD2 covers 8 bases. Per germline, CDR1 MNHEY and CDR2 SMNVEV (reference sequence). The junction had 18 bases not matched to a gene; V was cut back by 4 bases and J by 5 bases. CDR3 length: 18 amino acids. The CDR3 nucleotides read TGTGCCAGCAGTTCGTACTCCCTCCCGGGGGGGGCGGGGGAGACCCAGTACTTC. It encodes CASSSYSLPGGAGETQYF.

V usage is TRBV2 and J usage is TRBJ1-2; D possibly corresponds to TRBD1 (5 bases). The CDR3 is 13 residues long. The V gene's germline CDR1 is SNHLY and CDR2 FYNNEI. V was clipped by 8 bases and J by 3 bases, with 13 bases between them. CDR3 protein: CASCIGADYGYTF. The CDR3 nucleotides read TGTGCCAGCTGTATAGGGGCGGACTATGGCTACACCTTC.

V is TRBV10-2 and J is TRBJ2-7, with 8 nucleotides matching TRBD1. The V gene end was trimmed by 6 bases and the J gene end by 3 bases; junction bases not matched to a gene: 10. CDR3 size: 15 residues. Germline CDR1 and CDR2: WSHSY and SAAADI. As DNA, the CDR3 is TGCGCCAGCAGGTCCCGGACAGGGCAGTTCTACGAGCAGTACTTC. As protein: CASRSRTGQFYEQYF.

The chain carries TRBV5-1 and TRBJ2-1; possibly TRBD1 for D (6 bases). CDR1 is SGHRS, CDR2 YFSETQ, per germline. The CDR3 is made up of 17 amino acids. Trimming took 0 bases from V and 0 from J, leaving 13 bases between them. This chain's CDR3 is CASSLGTVLISYNEQFF. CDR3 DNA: TGCGCCAGCAGCTTGGGGACAGTCTTAATCTCCTACAATGAGCAGTTCTTC.

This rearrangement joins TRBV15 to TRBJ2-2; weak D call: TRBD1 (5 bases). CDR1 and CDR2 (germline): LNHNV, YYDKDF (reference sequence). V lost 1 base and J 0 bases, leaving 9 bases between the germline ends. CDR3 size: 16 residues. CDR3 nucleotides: TGTGCCACCAGCAGAGGGGGCAGAACGAACACCGGGGAGCTGTTTTTT. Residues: CATSRGGRTNTGELFF.

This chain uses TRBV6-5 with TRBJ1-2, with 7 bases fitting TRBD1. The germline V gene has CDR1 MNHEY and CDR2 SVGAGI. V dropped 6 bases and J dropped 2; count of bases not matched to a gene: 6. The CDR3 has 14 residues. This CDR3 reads CASRAGQQNYGYTF. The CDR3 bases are TGTGCCAGCAGGGCGGGACAGCAGAACTATGGCTACACCTTC.

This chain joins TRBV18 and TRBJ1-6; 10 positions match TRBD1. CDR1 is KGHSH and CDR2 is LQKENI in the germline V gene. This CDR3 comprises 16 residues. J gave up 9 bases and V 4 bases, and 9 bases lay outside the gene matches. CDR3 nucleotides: TGTGCCAGCTCACTCTTTGGACAGGGGGACGGTTCACCCCTCCACTTT. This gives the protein CASSLFGQGDGSPLHF.

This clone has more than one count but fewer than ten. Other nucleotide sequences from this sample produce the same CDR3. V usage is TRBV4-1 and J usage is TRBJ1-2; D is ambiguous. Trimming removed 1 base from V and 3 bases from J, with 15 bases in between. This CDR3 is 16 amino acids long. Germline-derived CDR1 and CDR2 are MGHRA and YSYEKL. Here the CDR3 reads CASSQGEIRGDYGYTF. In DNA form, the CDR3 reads TGCGCCAGCAGCCAAGGCGAGATCCGAGGCGACTATGGCTACACCTTC.

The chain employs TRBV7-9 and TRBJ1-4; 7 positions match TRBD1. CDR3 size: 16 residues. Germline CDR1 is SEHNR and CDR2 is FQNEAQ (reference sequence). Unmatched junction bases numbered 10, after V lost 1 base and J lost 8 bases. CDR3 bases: TGTGCCAGCAGCTTAGAGATCTCCACACAGGGGGAAAAACTGTTTTTT. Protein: CASSLEISTQGEKLFF.

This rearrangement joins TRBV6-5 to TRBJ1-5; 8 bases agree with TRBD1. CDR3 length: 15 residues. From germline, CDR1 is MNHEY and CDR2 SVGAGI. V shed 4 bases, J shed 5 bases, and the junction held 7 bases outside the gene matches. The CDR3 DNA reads TGTGCCAGCAGTTCCATCGGGACAGGATATCAGCCCCAGCATTTT. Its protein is CASSSIGTGYQPQHF.

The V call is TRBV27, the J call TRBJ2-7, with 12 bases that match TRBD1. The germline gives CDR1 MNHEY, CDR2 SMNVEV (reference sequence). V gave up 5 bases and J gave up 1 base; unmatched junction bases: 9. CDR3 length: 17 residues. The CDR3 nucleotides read TGTGCCAGCAGTATAATAGGGACAGGGGGCCATTCCTACGAGCAGTACTTC. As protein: CASSIIGTGGHSYEQYF.

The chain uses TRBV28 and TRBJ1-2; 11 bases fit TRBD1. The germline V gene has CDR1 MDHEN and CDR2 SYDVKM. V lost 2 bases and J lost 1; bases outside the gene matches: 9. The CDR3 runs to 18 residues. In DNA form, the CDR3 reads TGTGCCAGCAGTTTAACATCGGGACAGGGGGTTGGTAACTATGGCTACACCTTC. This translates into CASSLTSGQGVGNYGYTF.

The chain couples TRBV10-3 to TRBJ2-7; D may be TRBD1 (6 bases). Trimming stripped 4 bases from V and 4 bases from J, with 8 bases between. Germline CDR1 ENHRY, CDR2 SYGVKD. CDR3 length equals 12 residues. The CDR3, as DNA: TGTGCCATCAGTGCAGGGGTGTACGAGCAGTACTTC. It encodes CAISAGVYEQYF.

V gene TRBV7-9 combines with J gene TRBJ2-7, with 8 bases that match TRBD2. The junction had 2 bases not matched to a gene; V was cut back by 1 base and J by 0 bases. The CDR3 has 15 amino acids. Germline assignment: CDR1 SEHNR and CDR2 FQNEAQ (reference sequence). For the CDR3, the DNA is TGTGCCAGCAGCTTAGAGGGGACTAGCTCCTACGAGCAGTACTTC. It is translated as CASSLEGTSSYEQYF.

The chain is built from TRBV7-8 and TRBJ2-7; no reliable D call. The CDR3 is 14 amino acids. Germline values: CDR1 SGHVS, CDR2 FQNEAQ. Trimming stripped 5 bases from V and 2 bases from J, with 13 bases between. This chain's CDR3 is CASSPRSRAYEQYF. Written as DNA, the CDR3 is TGTGCCAGCAGCCCACGATCCCGAGCCTACGAGCAGTACTTC. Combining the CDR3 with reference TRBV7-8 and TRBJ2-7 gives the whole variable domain GAGVSQSPRYKVAKRGQDVALRCDPISGHVSLFWYQQALGQGPEFLTYFQNEAQLDKSGLPSDRFFAERPEGSVSTLKIQRTQQEDSAVYLCASSPRSRAYEQYFGPGTRLTVT.

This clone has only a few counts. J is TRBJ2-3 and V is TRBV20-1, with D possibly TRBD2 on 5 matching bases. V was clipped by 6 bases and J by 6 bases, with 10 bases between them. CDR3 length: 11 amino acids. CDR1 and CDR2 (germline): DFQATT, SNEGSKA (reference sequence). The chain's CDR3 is CSADPGDTQYF. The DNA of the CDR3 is TGCAGTGCGGATCCGGGGGATACGCAGTATTTT.

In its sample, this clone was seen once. For the CDR3, the DNA is TGTGCCAGTAGGCAGGGACAGGGTATACAAGAGACCCAGTACTTC. Translation: CASRQGQGIQETQYF. This chain links TRBV19 with TRBJ2-5; 9 bases line up with TRBD1. There are 15 residues in the CDR3. V dropped 6 bases and J dropped 2; count of bases not matched to a gene: 7. Germline CDR1 and CDR2: LNHDA and SQIVND (reference sequence).

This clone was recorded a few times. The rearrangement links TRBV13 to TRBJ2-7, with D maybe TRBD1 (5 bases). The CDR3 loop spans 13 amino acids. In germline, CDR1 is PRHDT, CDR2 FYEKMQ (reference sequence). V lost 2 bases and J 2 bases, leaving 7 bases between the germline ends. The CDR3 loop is CASSLTTAYEQYF. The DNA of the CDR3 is TGTGCCAGCAGCTTAACGACAGCCTACGAGCAGTACTTC.

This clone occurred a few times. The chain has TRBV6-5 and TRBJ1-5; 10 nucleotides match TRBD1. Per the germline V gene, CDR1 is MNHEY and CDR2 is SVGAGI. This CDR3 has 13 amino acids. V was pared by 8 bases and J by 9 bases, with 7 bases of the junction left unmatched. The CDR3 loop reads CASRKGQGRPQHF. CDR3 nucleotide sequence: TGTGCCAGCCGAAAGGGACAGGGGAGGCCCCAGCATTTT.